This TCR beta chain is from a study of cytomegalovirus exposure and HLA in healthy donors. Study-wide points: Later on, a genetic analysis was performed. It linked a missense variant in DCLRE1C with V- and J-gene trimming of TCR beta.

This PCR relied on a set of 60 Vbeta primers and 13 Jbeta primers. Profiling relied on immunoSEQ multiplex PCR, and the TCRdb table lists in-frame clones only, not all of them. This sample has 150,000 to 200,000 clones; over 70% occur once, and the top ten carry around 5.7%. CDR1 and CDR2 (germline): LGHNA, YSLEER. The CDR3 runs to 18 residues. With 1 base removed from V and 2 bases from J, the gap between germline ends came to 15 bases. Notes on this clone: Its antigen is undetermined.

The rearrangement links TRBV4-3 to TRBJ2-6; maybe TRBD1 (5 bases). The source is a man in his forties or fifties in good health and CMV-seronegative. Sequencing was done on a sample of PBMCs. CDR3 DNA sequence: TGCGCCAGCAGCCAAGTGGCCAGGGCATTAACTGGGGCCAACGTCCTGACTTTC. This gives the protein CASSQVARALTGANVLTF.